The sequence of this TCR beta chain was determined in a study of breast tumors, draining lymph nodes, adjacent tissues. V was shortened by 2 bases and J by 0 bases, with 7 bases between the two germline ends. The CDR3 is 15 residues long. Germline CDR1 is MNHEY and CDR2 is SVGAGI. At least ten counts were recorded for this clonotype. Axillary draining lymph nodes of breast cancer patients supplied the node samples. TCRdb used MiXCR to reprocess the multiplex PCR reads, holding one entry per CDR3 protein. Of about 100,000 distinct CDR3 sequences in the sample, less than 25% were seen once. The rearrangement links TRBV6-5 to TRBJ2-2; D is unclear. This TCR came from a female donor with breast cancer. Some clones in this sample may be carry-over from other donors' samples. Sequenced input: axillary lymph node tissue. CDR3 loop: CASSYIRTNTGELFF. The CDR3 region has the DNA TGTGCCAGCAGTTACATTAGGACGAACACCGGGGAGCTGTTTTTT.